This T cell receptor beta chain was recorded in a study of T cell repertoires in cytomegalovirus infection. TCRdb processed the reads anew with MiXCR; each CDR3 protein has one entry. The repertoire has about 500,000 distinct CDR3 sequences, 25% to 35% of them found once; the top ten carry roughly 16%. In regard to this clonotype: What it binds is not known.

The germline V gene encodes CDR1 ENHRY and CDR2 SYGVKD. The CDR3 runs to 14 residues. V lost 6 bases and J lost 6; bases outside the gene matches: 6. The source is a human donor in good health (CMV status not recorded). Some clones in this sample may be carry-over from other donors' samples. The V and J genes are TRBV10-3 and TRBJ2-4; 9 nucleotides match TRBD1. The specimen comprised cultured PBMCs, sampled from culture after CMV antigen stimulation. The CDR3 sequence is CAISTGGAGNIQYF. CDR3 nucleotides: TGTGCCATCAGCACAGGGGGCGCAGGAAACATTCAGTACTTC.